One and the same sample provided the 26 T cell receptor beta chains below, sequenced in a study of blood T cell repertoires in COVID-19. Measured with immunoSEQ multiplex PCR; TCRdb has only the in-frame clones, and not every one. The data contain around 170,000 clones, approximately 86% of them seen just once; the ten biggest clones take up roughly 9.1%. The specimen was peripheral blood. The receptor set was obtained from a man in his fifties or sixties with active or convalescent COVID-19.

This chain joins TRBV7-2 and TRBJ1-2; 7 nucleotides align to TRBD1. CDR3 length: 16 residues. CDR1 is SGHTA and CDR2 is FQGNSA in the germline V gene. Trimming at V came to 3 bases and at J to 2 bases, leaving 9 bases not matched to a gene. CDR3 DNA sequence: TGTGCCAGCAGCTTGGTTACAGGGGCACAAAACTATGGCTACACCTTC. It yields the protein CASSLVTGAQNYGYTF.

This chain connects TRBV9 to TRBJ2-2, with D perhaps TRBD1 (6 bases). CDR3 size: 16 residues. Germline CDR1 reads SGDLS; CDR2 reads YYNGEE. Deletions cut 2 bases from V and 1 base from J, with 12 bases between. The DNA for the CDR3 is TGTGCCAGCAGCGTCCTGGGGGCGGGGAACACCGGGGAGCTGTTTTTT. It encodes CASSVLGAGNTGELFF. The full variable domain, with the rest looked up from reference TRBV9 and TRBJ2-2, is DSGVTQTPKHLITATGQRVTLRCSPRSGDLSVYWYQQSLDQGLQFLIQYYNGEERAKGNILERFSAQQFPDLHSELNLSSLELGDSALYFCASSVLGAGNTGELFFGEGSRLTVL.

The V gene is TRBV30, the J gene TRBJ1-1; D not resolved. Trimming removed 0 bases from V and 0 bases from J, with 5 bases in between. Germline loops: CDR1 GTSNPN, CDR2 SVGIG (reference sequence). The CDR3 runs to 13 residues. The CDR3 coding sequence is TGTGCCTGGAGTGTACAGATGAACACTGAAGCTTTCTTT. Translated: CAWSVQMNTEAFF.

This clone was found a few times. V is TRBV2 and J is TRBJ2-1; tentative D call: TRBD2 (7 bases). The CDR3 is 18 residues long. V was trimmed by 4 bases and J by 3 bases, leaving 22 bases between them. Germline V gene sequence: CDR1 SNHLY, CDR2 FYNNEI. CDR3 protein: CASSVDPGGGVSYNEQFF. CDR3 nucleotide sequence: TGTGCCAGCAGTGTAGACCCTGGAGGGGGGGTCAGCTACAATGAGCAGTTCTTC.

V is TRBV6-5 and J is TRBJ2-7, with 8 bases that match TRBD1. The CDR3 sequence is 14 residues long. CDR1 and CDR2 (germline): MNHEY, SVGAGI. J was trimmed by 2 bases and V by 4 bases; bases with no gene match: 4. CDR3 residues: CASSWTGIAYEQYF. The CDR3 DNA is TGTGCCAGCAGTTGGACAGGGATCGCCTACGAGCAGTACTTC.

There are many counts of this clone. This chain links TRBV24-1 with TRBJ1-5, with 8 nucleotides matching TRBD1. The CDR3 covers 17 residues. Germline assignment: CDR1 KGHDR and CDR2 SFDVKD. The J segment lost 7 bases and the V segment lost 2 bases, leaving 12 bases of the junction unmatched. In DNA, the CDR3 is TGTGCCACCAGTGATTCCGGGACAGGAAGTATTACCCAGCCCCAGCATTTT. As protein: CATSDSGTGSITQPQHF.

This sequence joins TRBV27 and TRBJ2-7; D is possibly TRBD1 (6 bases). This CDR3 comprises 14 residues. V shed 5 bases and J shed 0 bases, with 11 bases lying between them. Germline V gives CDR1 MNHEY, CDR2 SMNVEV (reference sequence). CDR3 sequence: CASSPRDNSYEQYF. For the CDR3, the DNA is TGTGCCAGCAGTCCCCGGGACAACTCCTACGAGCAGTACTTC.

The chain combines TRBV29-1 with TRBJ1-4; 7 bases align to TRBD1. Germline V gene lookup returns CDR1 SQVTM and CDR2 ANQGSEA. The CDR3 has 13 residues. J gave up 4 bases and V 7 bases, and 6 bases lay outside the gene matches. The CDR3 here is CSASGQINEKLFF. The CDR3 coding sequence is TGCAGCGCCTCGGGACAGATTAATGAAAAACTGTTTTTT.

This chain connects TRBV18 to TRBJ2-5; D unclear. Germline CDR1 KGHSH, CDR2 LQKENI. Trimming cost V 0 bases and J 2 bases, with 7 bases left between them. The CDR3 spans 14 residues. DNA of the CDR3: TGTGCCAGCTCACCACCGACCGGGCAAGAGACCCAGTACTTC. Translation gives CASSPPTGQETQYF. The complete variable domain, with remaining parts taken from reference TRBV18 and TRBJ2-5, reads NAGVMQNPRHLVRRRGQEARLRCSPMKGHSHVYWYRQLPEEGLKFMVYLQKENIIDESGMPKERFSAEFPKEGPSILRIQQVVRGDSAAYFCASSPPTGQETQYFGPGTRLLVL.

This chain connects TRBV7-3 to TRBJ2-2, with D possibly TRBD2 on 5 matching bases. Germline CDR1 and CDR2: SGHTA and FQGTGA. V shed 5 bases and J shed 7 bases, with 14 bases lying between them. CDR3 length equals 14 residues. The CDR3 sequence: CASSHSRESGELFF. The CDR3 DNA reads as TGTGCCAGCAGCCACTCGAGGGAGAGCGGGGAGCTGTTTTTT.

V usage is TRBV7-3 and J usage is TRBJ1-1; no firm D call. The germline V and J ends were trimmed by 5 bases and 1 base, with 8 bases remaining between them. This CDR3 spans 13 amino acids. Germline assignment: CDR1 SGHTA and CDR2 FQGTGA. The CDR3: CASSLTQNTEAFF. The CDR3 DNA sequence: TGTGCCAGCAGCCTCACACAGAACACTGAAGCTTTCTTT.

The chain employs TRBV3-1 (or the pseudogene TRBV3-2) and TRBJ2-1, with 14 bases identical to TRBD2. After removal of 4 bases from V and 0 bases from J, the junction contained 17 bases not matched to a gene. Germline assignment: CDR1 LGHDT and CDR2 YNNKEL (reference sequence). The CDR3 contains 22 residues. CDR3 amino acids: CASSLPGTSGGGGPSSYNEQFF. The DNA of the CDR3 is TGTGCCAGCAGCCTTCCCGGGACTAGCGGGGGAGGGGGCCCCAGCTCCTACAATGAGCAGTTCTTC.

In this sample, this clone turned up a few times. The rearrangement joins TRBV18 to TRBJ1-1; no reliable D call. Germline V gene data show CDR1 as KGHSH and CDR2 as LQKENI. The CDR3 is made up of 14 amino acids. V was cut by 4 bases and J by 4 bases, with 13 bases left in between. CDR3 region: CASSRGAGGTEAFF. DNA for the CDR3: TGTGCCAGCTCACGGGGAGCGGGAGGCACTGAAGCTTTCTTT.

The rearrangement links TRBV7-2 to TRBJ2-7; TRBD2 matches at 7 bases. J was trimmed by 6 bases and V by 2 bases; bases with no gene match: 10. The CDR3 loop spans 15 amino acids. CDR1 is SGHTA, CDR2 FQGNSA, per germline. CDR3 in DNA: TGTGCCAGCAGCTTAAGCGGGACCCCTGCTATCGAGCAGTACTTC. It is translated as CASSLSGTPAIEQYF.

J is TRBJ1-2 and V is TRBV6-6, with 7 bases that match TRBD1. The CDR3 extends over 15 amino acids. V shed 2 bases and J 6 bases; nucleotides not matched to a gene: 9. Germline values: CDR1 MNHNY, CDR2 SVGAGI (reference sequence). For the CDR3, the DNA is TGTGCCAGCAGTTACACCATTCACACAGGGGATGGCTACACCTTC. Translated, it gives CASSYTIHTGDGYTF.

This clone was found a few times. CDR3 sequence reads: CASIGQGIDYGYTF. Written as DNA, the CDR3 is TGTGCCAGCATAGGGCAGGGGATAGACTATGGCTACACCTTC. This chain uses TRBV6-5 with TRBJ1-2, with D perhaps matching TRBD1 (6 bases). With 7 bases removed from V and 3 bases from J, the gap between germline ends came to 15 bases. This CDR3 is built from 14 residues. In germline, CDR1 is MNHEY, CDR2 SVGAGI.

The chain links TRBV21-1 to TRBJ2-7; no check of the table's D call, TRBD2, against the DNA was made. TRBV21-1 corresponds to a pseudogene. The CDR3 contains 15 residues. The CDR3 loop reads CASSKAQLAHYEQYF. In nucleotides, the CDR3 is TGTGCCAGCAGCAAAGCGCAACTAGCCCACTACGAGCAGTACTTC.

This chain links TRBV5-1 with TRBJ2-3; 9 nucleotides match TRBD1. The CDR3 contains 14 residues. Germline V CDR1 and CDR2: SGHRS, YFSETQ. V lost 4 bases and J lost 4; bases outside the gene matches: 4. CDR3: CASSGGQGPDTQYF. The CDR3 region has the DNA TGCGCCAGCAGCGGAGGACAGGGGCCAGATACGCAGTATTTT.

The J gene is TRBJ1-2, the V gene TRBV18; D gene uncertain. Germline CDR1 and CDR2: KGHSH and LQKENI. The CDR3 contains 12 residues. Trimming stripped 6 bases from V and 3 bases from J, with 8 bases between. The CDR3 sequence: CASSEGDYGYTF. In DNA, the CDR3 is TGTGCCAGCTCGGAGGGTGACTATGGCTACACCTTC.

In this sample, this clone turned up a few times. The rearrangement joins TRBV7-3 to TRBJ2-3, with a tentative D call TRBD1 (7 bases). Trimming took off 4 bases at V and 5 bases at J, with 16 bases between the two ends. The CDR3 length is 15 residues. CDR1 is SGHTA and CDR2 is FQGTGA in the germline V gene. The CDR3 reads CASSSRGTEKDTQYF. CDR3 bases: TGTGCCAGCAGCTCCCGCGGGACAGAGAAAGATACGCAGTATTTT.

This clone came up a few times. J is TRBJ1-1 and V is TRBV7-2; 9 nucleotides agree with TRBD1. This CDR3 region has 16 residues. J lost 0 bases, V lost 4 bases, and 6 bases had no gene match. The germline V gene has CDR1 SGHTA and CDR2 FQGNSA. CDR3: CASSSQGAWVNTEAFF. The CDR3 region has the DNA TGTGCCAGCAGCTCACAGGGGGCATGGGTGAACACTGAAGCTTTCTTT.

The genes are TRBV30 and TRBJ1-1; tentatively, D is TRBD1 (5 bases). The germline V gene has CDR1 GTSNPN and CDR2 SVGIG (reference sequence). Trimming took 2 bases from V and 1 from J, leaving 11 bases between them. The CDR3 has 14 amino acids. The CDR3 protein is CAWSSQVGNTEAFF. The CDR3 nucleotides are TGTGCCTGGAGTTCACAGGTAGGGAACACTGAAGCTTTCTTT. The full variable domain, in which reference TRBV30 and TRBJ1-1 provide the parts outside the CDR3, is SQTIHQWPATLVQPVGSPLSLECTVEGTSNPNLYWYRQAAGRGLQLLFYSVGIGQISSEVPQNLSASRPQDRQFILSSKKLLLSDSGFYLCAWSSQVGNTEAFFGQGTRLTVV.

This clone appeared once. V is TRBV19 and J is TRBJ2-1; 14 bases map to TRBD2. CDR1 and CDR2 (germline): LNHDA, SQIVND (reference sequence). Trimming at V came to 5 bases and at J to 7 bases, leaving 7 bases not matched to a gene. The CDR3 is 16 amino acids. CDR3 sequence reads: CASSLTSGGARNEQFF. DNA for the CDR3: TGTGCCAGTAGTCTGACTAGCGGGGGGGCGAGAAATGAGCAGTTCTTC.

A word on this clone: Because the CDR3's place on the DNA is in doubt, the DNA is left out and the CDR3 is given as listed by TCRdb. J is TRBJ1-6 and V is TRBV4-1. Ends included, the CDR3 has 17 residues. CDR1 is MGHRA, CDR2 YSYEKL, per germline. The CDR3 loop reads CASSQDLSGPGGVTLHF.

The chain is built from TRBV29-1 and TRBJ2-3; no definite D call. CDR1 SQVTM and CDR2 ANQGSEA come from the germline V gene. V lost 5 bases and J 2 bases, leaving 23 bases between the germline ends. The CDR3 is 17 amino acids. CDR3 amino acids: CSVRPLKSGSNTDTQYF. Here the CDR3 DNA reads TGCAGCGTTCGCCCTCTGAAAAGTGGCTCAAACACAGATACGCAGTATTTT.

The V and J genes are TRBV7-3 and TRBJ2-3, with 7 bases identical to TRBD2. Germline loops: CDR1 SGHTA, CDR2 FQGTGA. J was trimmed by 8 bases and V by 6 bases; bases with no gene match: 2. The length of the CDR3 is 11 residues. CDR3 in DNA: TGTGCCAGCAGAGGGGAGGGTACGCAGTATTTT. This encodes CASRGEGTQYF.